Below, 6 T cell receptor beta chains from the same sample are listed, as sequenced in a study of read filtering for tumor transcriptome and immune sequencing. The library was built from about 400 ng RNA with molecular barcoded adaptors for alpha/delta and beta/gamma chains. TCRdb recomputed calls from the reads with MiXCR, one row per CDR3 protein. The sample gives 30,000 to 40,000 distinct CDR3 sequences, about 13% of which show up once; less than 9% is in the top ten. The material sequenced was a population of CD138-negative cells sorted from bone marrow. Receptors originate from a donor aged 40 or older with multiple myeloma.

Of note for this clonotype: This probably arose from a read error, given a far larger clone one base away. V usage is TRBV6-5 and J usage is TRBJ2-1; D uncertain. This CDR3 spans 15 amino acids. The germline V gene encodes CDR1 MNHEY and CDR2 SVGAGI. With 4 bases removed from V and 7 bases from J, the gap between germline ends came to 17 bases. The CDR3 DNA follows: TGTGCCAGCAGTTGGGCTGAGACTTCGAGGAATGAGCAGTTCTTC. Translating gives CASSWAETSRNEQFF.

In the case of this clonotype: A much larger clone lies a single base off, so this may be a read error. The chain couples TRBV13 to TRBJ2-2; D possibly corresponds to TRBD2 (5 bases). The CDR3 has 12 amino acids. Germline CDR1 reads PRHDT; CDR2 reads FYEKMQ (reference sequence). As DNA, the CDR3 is TGTGCCAGCAGCCCATCCACCGGGGTGCTGTTTTTT. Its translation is CASSPSTGVLFF.

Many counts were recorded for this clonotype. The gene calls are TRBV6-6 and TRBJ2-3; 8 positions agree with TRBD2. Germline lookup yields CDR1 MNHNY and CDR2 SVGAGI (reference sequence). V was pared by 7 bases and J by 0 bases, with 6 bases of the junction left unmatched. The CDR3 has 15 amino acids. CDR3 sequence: CASNLAGTSTDTQYF. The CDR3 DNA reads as TGTGCCAGCAATTTAGCGGGAACGAGCACAGATACGCAGTATTTT.

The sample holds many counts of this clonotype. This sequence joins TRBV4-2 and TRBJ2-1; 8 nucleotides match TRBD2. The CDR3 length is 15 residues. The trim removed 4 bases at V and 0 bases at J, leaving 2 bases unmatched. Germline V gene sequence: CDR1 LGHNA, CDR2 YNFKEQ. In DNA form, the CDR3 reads TGTGCCAGCAGCCTTAGCGGGAACTCCTACAATGAGCAGTTCTTC. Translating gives CASSLSGNSYNEQFF.

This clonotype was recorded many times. The CDR3 DNA follows: TGTGCCAGTGGGTGGTACGAGCAGTACTTC. This encodes CASGWYEQYF. V gene TRBV6-5 combines with J gene TRBJ2-7; no definite D call. Trimming left V 9 bases short and J 4 bases short, with 7 bases between. The CDR3 has 10 amino acids. The germline V gene has CDR1 MNHEY and CDR2 SVGAGI.

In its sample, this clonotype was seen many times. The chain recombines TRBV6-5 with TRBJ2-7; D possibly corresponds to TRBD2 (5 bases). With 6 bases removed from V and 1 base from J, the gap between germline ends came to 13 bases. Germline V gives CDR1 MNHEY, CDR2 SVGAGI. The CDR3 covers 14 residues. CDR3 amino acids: CASRARRESYEQYF. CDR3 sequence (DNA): TGTGCCAGCAGAGCCCGACGGGAATCCTACGAGCAGTACTTC.